The T cell receptor (beta chain) under discussion was sequenced for a study of cytomegalovirus exposure and HLA in healthy donors. General study results and limits: Generally TCR sequences proved uncommon, though certain public TCRs appeared in numerous donors. Later analysis indicated greater clonal expansion among HLA-associated TCR beta chains than among equally common other chains.

Both 60 Vbeta primers and 13 Jbeta primers went into the PCR. Method: immunoSEQ multiplex PCR; TCRdb's copy keeps in-frame clones and lacks some. Of around 180,000 clones detected, roughly 86% appear once; the ten largest clones hold roughly 5%. Germline V gives CDR1 MNHEY, CDR2 SVGAGI. V gave up 6 bases and J gave up 4 bases, with 19 bases separating them. This CDR3 has 15 amino acids. As for this clone: Its specificity is not known.

This sequence was found in a girl under 18 in good health and CMV-seropositive. The sample consisted of PBMCs. The chain recombines TRBV6-5 with TRBJ2-7, with D maybe TRBD1 (6 bases). The CDR3: CASSPRTVRQYEQYF. The CDR3 DNA reads as TGTGCCAGCAGCCCTCGGACAGTCAGGCAATACGAGCAGTACTTC.